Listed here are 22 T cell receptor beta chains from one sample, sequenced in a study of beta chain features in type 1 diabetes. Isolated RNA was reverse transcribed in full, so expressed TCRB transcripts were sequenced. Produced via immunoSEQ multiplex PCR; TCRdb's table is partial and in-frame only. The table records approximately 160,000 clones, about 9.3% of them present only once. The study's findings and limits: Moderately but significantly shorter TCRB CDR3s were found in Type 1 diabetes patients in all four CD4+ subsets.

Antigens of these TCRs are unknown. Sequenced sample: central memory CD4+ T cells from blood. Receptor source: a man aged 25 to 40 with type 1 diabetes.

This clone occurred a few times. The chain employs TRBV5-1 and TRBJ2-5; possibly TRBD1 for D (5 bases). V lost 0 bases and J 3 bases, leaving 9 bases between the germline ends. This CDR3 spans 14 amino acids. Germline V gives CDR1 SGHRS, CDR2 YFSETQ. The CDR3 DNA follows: TGCGCCAGCAGCTTGGGACAGTTTGAAGAGACCCAGTACTTC. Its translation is CASSLGQFEETQYF.

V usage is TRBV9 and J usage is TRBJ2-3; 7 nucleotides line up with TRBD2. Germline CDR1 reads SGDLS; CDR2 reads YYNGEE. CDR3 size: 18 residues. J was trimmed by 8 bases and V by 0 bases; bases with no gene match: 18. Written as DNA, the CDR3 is TGTGCCAGCAGCGTAGAAGGAGGACTAGACTCGGGGGAAGGTACGCAGTATTTT. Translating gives CASSVEGGLDSGEGTQYF.

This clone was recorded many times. CDR3 sequence reads: CASSHGYRGAGTSGTNEQFF. The DNA of the CDR3 is TGCGCCAGCAGCCATGGATACCGTGGGGCAGGGACTAGCGGGACGAATGAGCAGTTCTTC. The chain couples TRBV4-3 to TRBJ2-1, with TRBD2 matching 13 bases. The germline gives CDR1 LGHNA, CDR2 YSLEER. The ends lost 3 bases at V and 7 bases at J; junction bases unmatched: 18. The CDR3 is 20 amino acids.

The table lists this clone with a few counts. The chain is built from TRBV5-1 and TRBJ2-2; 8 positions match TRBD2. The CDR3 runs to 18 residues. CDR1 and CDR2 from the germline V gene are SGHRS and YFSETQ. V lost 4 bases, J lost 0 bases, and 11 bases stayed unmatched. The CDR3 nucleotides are TGCGCCAGCAGCCCCTCCCGGGGGGGGGACCCGAACACCGGGGAGCTGTTTTTT. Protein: CASSPSRGGDPNTGELFF.

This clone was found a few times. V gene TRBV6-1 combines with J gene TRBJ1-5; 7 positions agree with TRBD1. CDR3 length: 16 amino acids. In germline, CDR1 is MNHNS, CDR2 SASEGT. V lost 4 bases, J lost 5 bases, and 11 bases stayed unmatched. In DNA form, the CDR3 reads TGTGCCAGCAGTGGGAGGGGGCAGAGGCTCGATCAGCCCCAGCATTTT. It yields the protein CASSGRGQRLDQPQHF.

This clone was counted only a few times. CDR3 nucleotide sequence: TGTGCCAGCAGCGGTTCTCGGACAGGGGTCTACGAGCAGTACTTC. This gives the protein CASSGSRTGVYEQYF. The chain uses TRBV5-6 and TRBJ2-7; 9 bases match TRBD1. This CDR3 comprises 15 residues. Germline V lookup: CDR1 SGHDT, CDR2 YYEEEE. J was trimmed by 3 bases and V by 4 bases; bases with no gene match: 8.

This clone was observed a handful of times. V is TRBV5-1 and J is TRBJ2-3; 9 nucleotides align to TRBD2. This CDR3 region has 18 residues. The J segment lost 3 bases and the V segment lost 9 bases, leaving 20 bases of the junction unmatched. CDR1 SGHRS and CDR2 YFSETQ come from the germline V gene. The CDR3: CATTAGINSGRATDTQYF. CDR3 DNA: TGCGCCACCACAGCTGGTATAAATAGCGGGAGAGCGACAGATACGCAGTATTTT.

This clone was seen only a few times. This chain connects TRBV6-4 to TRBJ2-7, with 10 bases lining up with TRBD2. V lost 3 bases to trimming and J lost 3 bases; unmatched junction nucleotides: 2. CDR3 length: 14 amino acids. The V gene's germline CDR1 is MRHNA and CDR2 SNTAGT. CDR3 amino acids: CASSEIAGGYEQYF. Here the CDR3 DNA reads TGTGCCAGCAGTGAAATAGCGGGGGGCTACGAGCAGTACTTC.

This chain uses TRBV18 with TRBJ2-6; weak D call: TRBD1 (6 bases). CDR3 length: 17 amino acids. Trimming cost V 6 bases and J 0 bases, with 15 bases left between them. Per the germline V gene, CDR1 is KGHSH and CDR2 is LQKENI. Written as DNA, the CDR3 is TGTGCCAGCTCGTCACAGGGCAGGGGCTCTGGGGCCAACGTCCTGACTTTC. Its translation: CASSSQGRGSGANVLTF.

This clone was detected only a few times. The CDR3 loop reads CASSDIGDEKLFF. CDR3 nucleotide sequence: TGTGCCAGCAGTGATATAGGGGATGAAAAACTGTTTTTT. The V call is TRBV2, the J call TRBJ1-4, with a weak D call TRBD1 (5 bases). The length of the CDR3 is 13 residues. CDR1 and CDR2 (germline): SNHLY, FYNNEI. Trimming pared 3 bases from V and 6 bases from J, leaving 8 bases between.

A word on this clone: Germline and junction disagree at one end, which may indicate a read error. CDR3 DNA sequence: TGTGCCAGCAGTTACTGGCGGGGGTACAATGAGCAGTTCTTC. It encodes CASSYWRGYNEQFF. The gene calls are TRBV10-3 and TRBJ2-1, with 7 nucleotides matching TRBD2. This CDR3 is built from 14 residues. From germline, CDR1 is ENHRY and CDR2 SYGVKD.

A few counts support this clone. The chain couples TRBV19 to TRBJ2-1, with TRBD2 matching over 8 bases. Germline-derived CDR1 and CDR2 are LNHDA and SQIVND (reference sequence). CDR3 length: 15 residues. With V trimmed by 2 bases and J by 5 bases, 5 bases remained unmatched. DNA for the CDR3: TGTGCCAGTAGTATACGGCTAGCGGGCAACAATGAGCAGTTCTTC. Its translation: CASSIRLAGNNEQFF.

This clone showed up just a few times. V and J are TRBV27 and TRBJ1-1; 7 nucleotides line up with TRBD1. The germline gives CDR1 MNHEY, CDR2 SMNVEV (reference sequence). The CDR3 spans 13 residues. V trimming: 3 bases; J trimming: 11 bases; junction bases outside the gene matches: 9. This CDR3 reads CASSFDRVRRAFF. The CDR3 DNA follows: TGTGCCAGCAGTTTTGACAGGGTGAGGCGTGCTTTCTTT.

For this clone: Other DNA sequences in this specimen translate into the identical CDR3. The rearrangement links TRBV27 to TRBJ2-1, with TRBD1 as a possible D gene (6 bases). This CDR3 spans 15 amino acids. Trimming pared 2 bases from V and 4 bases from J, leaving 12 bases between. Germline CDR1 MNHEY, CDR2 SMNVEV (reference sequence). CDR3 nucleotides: TGTGCCAGCAGTTTAGTACAGGGACCTTACAATGAGCAGTTCTTC. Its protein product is CASSLVQGPYNEQFF.

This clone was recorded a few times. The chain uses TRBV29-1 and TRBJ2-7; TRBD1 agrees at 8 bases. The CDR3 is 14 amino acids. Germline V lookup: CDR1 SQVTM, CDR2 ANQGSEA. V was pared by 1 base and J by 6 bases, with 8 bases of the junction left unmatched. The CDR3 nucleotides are TGCAGCGTTGAAGGGGTACAGGGGGTGGGCGAGCAGTACTTC. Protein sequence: CSVEGVQGVGEQYF.

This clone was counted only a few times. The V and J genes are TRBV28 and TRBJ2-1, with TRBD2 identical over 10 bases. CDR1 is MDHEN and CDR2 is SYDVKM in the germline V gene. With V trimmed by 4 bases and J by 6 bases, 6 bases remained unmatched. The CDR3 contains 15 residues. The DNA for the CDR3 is TGTGCCAGCAGTTCTCCTAGCGGGAGAGGCAATGAGCAGTTCTTC. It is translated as CASSSPSGRGNEQFF. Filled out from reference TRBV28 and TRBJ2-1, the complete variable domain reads DVKVTQSSRYLVKRTGEKVFLECVQDMDHENMFWYRQDPGLGLRLIYFSYDVKMKEKGDIPEGYSVSREKKERFSLILESASTNQTSMYLCASSSPSGRGNEQFFGPGTRLTVL.

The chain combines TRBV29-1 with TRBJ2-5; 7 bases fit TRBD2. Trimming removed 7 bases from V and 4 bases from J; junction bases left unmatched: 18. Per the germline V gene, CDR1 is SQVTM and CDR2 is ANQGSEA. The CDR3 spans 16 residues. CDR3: CSGGGSSSGTAETQYF. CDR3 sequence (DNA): TGCAGCGGGGGGGGGTCATCAAGCGGGACGGCAGAGACCCAGTACTTC.

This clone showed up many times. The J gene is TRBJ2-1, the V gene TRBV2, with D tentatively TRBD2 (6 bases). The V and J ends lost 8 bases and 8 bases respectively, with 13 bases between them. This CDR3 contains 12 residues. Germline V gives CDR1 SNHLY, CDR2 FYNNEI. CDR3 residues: CASGLAPHEQFF. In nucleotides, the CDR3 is TGTGCCAGCGGCCTAGCGCCCCATGAGCAGTTCTTC.

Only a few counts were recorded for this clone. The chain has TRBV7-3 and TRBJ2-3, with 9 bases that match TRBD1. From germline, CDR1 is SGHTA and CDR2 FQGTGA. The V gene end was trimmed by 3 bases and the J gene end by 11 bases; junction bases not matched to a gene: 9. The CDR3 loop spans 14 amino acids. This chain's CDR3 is CASSFTGQGRGQYF. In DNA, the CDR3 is TGTGCCAGCAGCTTCACGGGACAGGGAAGAGGGCAGTATTTT. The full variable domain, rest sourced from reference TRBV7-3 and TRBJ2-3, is GAGVSQTPSNKVTEKGKYVELRCDPISGHTALYWYRQSLGQGPEFLIYFQGTGAADDSGLPNDRFFAVRPEGSVSTLKIQRTERGDSAVYLCASSFTGQGRGQYFGPGTRLTVL.

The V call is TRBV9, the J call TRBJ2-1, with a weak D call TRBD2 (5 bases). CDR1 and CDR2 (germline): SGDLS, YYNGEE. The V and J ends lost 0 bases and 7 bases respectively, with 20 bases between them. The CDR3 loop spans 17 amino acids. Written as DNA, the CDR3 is TGTGCCAGCAGCGTAGGATTAGGGAGCTTGGGGTCGAATGAGCAGTTCTTC. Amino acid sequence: CASSVGLGSLGSNEQFF.

CDR3 sequence (DNA): TGTGCCAGCAGTTTACGGGGACTTACCATATATTTT. It yields the protein CASSLRGLTIYF. The rearrangement joins TRBV28 to TRBJ1-3; tentative D call: TRBD1 (5 bases). This CDR3 region has 12 residues. Germline loops: CDR1 MDHEN, CDR2 SYDVKM. Trimming stripped 2 bases from V and 10 bases from J, with 9 bases between.

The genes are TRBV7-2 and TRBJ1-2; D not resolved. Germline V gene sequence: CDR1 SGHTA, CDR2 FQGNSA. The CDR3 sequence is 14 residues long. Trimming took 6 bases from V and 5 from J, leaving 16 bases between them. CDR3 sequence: CASSHGLGFYGYTF. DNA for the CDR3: TGTGCCAGCAGTCACGGACTGGGGTTTTATGGCTACACCTTC.